Following are 20 T cell receptor beta chains from one sample sequenced in a study of siplizumab effects on memory and regulatory T cells. The data were produced by immunoSEQ multiplex PCR, yet TCRdb's version contains in-frame clones alone and is incomplete. The table has approximately 100,000 clones, over 90% seen once. Material: Tregs sorted from blood. All receptors derive from a human donor in good health.

The chain has TRBV5-1 and TRBJ2-7; D possibly corresponds to TRBD2 (5 bases). V was shortened by 1 base and J by 1 base, with 9 bases between the two germline ends. Germline V gene lookup returns CDR1 SGHRS and CDR2 YFSETQ. The length of the CDR3 is 14 residues. The CDR3 here is CASSLRGWSYEQYF. DNA of the CDR3: TGCGCCAGCAGCTTGCGGGGTTGGTCCTACGAGCAGTACTTC.

The chain employs TRBV7-3 and TRBJ2-6; D could derive from TRBD1 or TRBD2 (5 bases each). Trimming took 4 bases from V and 4 from J, leaving 14 bases between them. The length of the CDR3 is 16 residues. The germline gives CDR1 SGHTA, CDR2 FQGTGA. The CDR3 loop reads CASSSRTGTGANVLTF. Written as DNA, the CDR3 is TGTGCCAGCAGCTCCCGGACTGGGACCGGGGCCAACGTCCTGACTTTC.

The count of this clone is one. V and J are TRBV2 and TRBJ1-2; D is perhaps TRBD1 (5 bases). The V end was cut by 11 bases, the J end by 4 bases, with 14 bases between. Germline V gives CDR1 SNHLY, CDR2 FYNNEI. The length of the CDR3 is 12 residues. Here the CDR3 reads CAGSDGGYGYTF. DNA of the CDR3: TGTGCCGGATCGGATGGGGGCTATGGCTACACCTTC.

This clone appeared a single time. The chain employs TRBV11-3 and TRBJ1-2; D is unresolved. V lost 4 bases, J lost 4 bases, and 13 bases lay in between. The CDR3 consists of 14 residues. The germline CDR1 and CDR2 sequences are SGHNT and YENEEA. The CDR3 DNA reads TGTGCCAGCAGCTCCGTGCGGCCCAGCTATGGCTACACCTTC. Translation: CASSSVRPSYGYTF.

This clone was detected only a few times. The CDR3 DNA follows: TGTGCCACCAGCAGGACCACGCTCCTTGAAGAAAAACTGTTTTTT. Protein sequence: CATSRTTLLEEKLFF. The chain carries TRBV15 and TRBJ1-4; no clear D gene. This CDR3 is built from 15 residues. Germline lookup yields CDR1 LNHNV and CDR2 YYDKDF (reference sequence). V shed 3 bases and J shed 8 bases, with 16 bases lying between them.

V usage is TRBV20-1 and J usage is TRBJ2-7, with D uncertain. V lost 2 bases and J 5 bases, leaving 7 bases between the germline ends. The CDR3 has 11 residues. Per the germline V gene, CDR1 is DFQATT and CDR2 is SNEGSKA (reference sequence). CDR3 protein: CSARNFHEQYF. The DNA for the CDR3 is TGCAGTGCTAGAAATTTCCACGAGCAGTACTTC.

The V and J genes are TRBV2 and TRBJ2-5; a weak D match, TRBD1 (5 bases). This CDR3 region has 13 residues. Between the trimmed V and J ends, which lost 7 bases and 5 bases, there was a span of 14 bases. Germline V CDR1 and CDR2: SNHLY, FYNNEI. The CDR3 DNA reads TGTGCCAGCATTAAAGGGGTGGGGGAGACCCAGTACTTC. This translates into CASIKGVGETQYF.

A single count supports this clone. The rearrangement links TRBV7-2 to TRBJ1-1, with D tentatively TRBD1 (5 bases). The CDR3 extends over 12 amino acids. V lost 6 bases, J lost 6 bases, and 11 bases lay in between. Germline-derived CDR1 and CDR2 are SGHTA and FQGNSA. The CDR3 loop is CASRRGTAEAFF. The CDR3 DNA follows: TGTGCCAGCAGACGTGGGACGGCTGAAGCTTTCTTT.

The V call is TRBV15, the J call TRBJ2-1, with D maybe TRBD1 (6 bases). Trimming took 4 bases from V and 9 from J, leaving 16 bases between them. Per germline, CDR1 LNHNV and CDR2 YYDKDF (reference sequence). The CDR3 length is 14 residues. In DNA form, the CDR3 reads TGTGCCACCAGCACCCATCGGACAGACGCTGAGCAGTTCTTC. It yields the protein CATSTHRTDAEQFF. Full variable domain (rest looked up from reference TRBV15 and TRBJ2-1): DAMVIQNPRYQVTQFGKPVTLSCSQTLNHNVMYWYQQKSSQAPKLLFHYYDKDFNNEADTPDNFQSRRPNTSFCFLDIRSPGLGDTAMYLCATSTHRTDAEQFFGPGTRLTVL.

The rearrangement uses TRBV7-2 and TRBJ2-3; TRBD1 aligns across 8 bases. The CDR3 spans 15 residues. Germline V gene sequence: CDR1 SGHTA, CDR2 FQGNSA. V gave up 5 bases and J gave up 5 bases; unmatched junction bases: 9. The CDR3 DNA reads TGTGCCAGCAGCATGGTGGGCAGGGGGCTAGATACGCAGTATTTT. Translated, it gives CASSMVGRGLDTQYF.

The chain uses TRBV6-1 and TRBJ2-2; D unresolved. The CDR3 loop spans 17 amino acids. Trimming shortened V by 1 base and J by 3 bases, and 15 bases separated the two germline ends. Germline V gives CDR1 MNHNS, CDR2 SASEGT. CDR3 DNA: TGTGCCAGCAGTGAAGATAAGCTTAGATGGGACACCGGGGAGCTGTTTTTT. As protein: CASSEDKLRWDTGELFF.

V usage is TRBV4-2 and J usage is TRBJ2-1, with 9 bases matching TRBD2. The junction had 10 bases not matched to a gene; V was cut back by 4 bases and J by 9 bases. The CDR3 is 15 residues long. Germline V gives CDR1 LGHNA, CDR2 YNFKEQ. As DNA, the CDR3 is TGTGCCAGCAGCCGGGGGTCTAGCGGGGTCGTTGAGCAGTTCTTC. It translates to CASSRGSSGVVEQFF.

The V call is TRBV18, the J call TRBJ2-7; 7 positions agree with TRBD2. The germline gives CDR1 KGHSH, CDR2 LQKENI. The CDR3 is 15 residues long. V shed 2 bases, J shed 2 bases, and the junction held 6 bases outside the gene matches. CDR3 in DNA: TGTGCCAGCTCACCAATGCGGGGGTTAACCTACGAGCAGTACTTC. Its protein product is CASSPMRGLTYEQYF.

The genes are TRBV7-2 and TRBJ1-3, with unresolved D. CDR3 length equals 17 residues. Germline V gives CDR1 SGHTA, CDR2 FQGNSA. The ends were cut back, 1 base at V and 1 base at J, with 14 bases in the middle. In DNA, the CDR3 is TGTGCCAGCAGCTTAGGGACCGCGAGATCGTCTGGAAACACCATATATTTT. This sequence encodes CASSLGTARSSGNTIYF.

This clone was found once. The CDR3 spells CASSLWTGGNEKLFF. CDR3 nucleotide sequence: TGTGCCAGCAGCCTATGGACAGGTGGAAATGAAAAACTGTTTTTT. The chain employs TRBV5-5 and TRBJ1-4; 7 bases align to TRBD1. CDR3 length: 15 amino acids. CDR1 is SGHKS, CDR2 YYEKEE, per germline (reference sequence). The V gene end was trimmed by 4 bases and the J gene end by 5 bases; junction bases not matched to a gene: 8.

This chain connects TRBV19 to TRBJ2-7; TRBD1 matches at 10 bases. CDR3 length equals 16 residues. V shed 2 bases and J 6 bases; nucleotides not matched to a gene: 10. Germline CDR1 is LNHDA and CDR2 is SQIVND (reference sequence). The DNA for the CDR3 is TGTGCCAGTAGTATAATCGGCGGGACAGGGGCACCCGAGCAGTACTTC. Residues: CASSIIGGTGAPEQYF.

This clone was picked up one time. Here the CDR3 DNA reads TGTGCCAGCAGAATGGAAGTAAACTATGGCTACACCTTC. Its protein product is CASRMEVNYGYTF. The J gene is TRBJ1-2, the V gene TRBV2; no firm D call. The CDR3 contains 13 residues. Germline CDR1 is SNHLY and CDR2 is FYNNEI. With 6 bases removed from V and 2 bases from J, the gap between germline ends came to 10 bases.

The chain is built from TRBV5-1 and TRBJ2-7; 12 bases match TRBD1. The CDR3 has 15 amino acids. The germline gives CDR1 SGHRS, CDR2 YFSETQ. V lost 4 bases, J lost 4 bases, and 6 bases stayed unmatched. The DNA for the CDR3 is TGCGCCAGCAGCGTAGGGACAGGGGGCCCTTACGAGCAGTACTTC. Protein: CASSVGTGGPYEQYF.

The V call is TRBV30, the J call TRBJ1-3, with 7 positions matching TRBD1. With V trimmed by 0 bases and J by 4 bases, 9 bases remained unmatched. Germline assignment: CDR1 GTSNPN and CDR2 SVGIG (reference sequence). This CDR3 is 16 amino acids long. CDR3 bases: TGTGCCTGGAGTGTATTCCAGACAGGGTGGGGAAACACCATATATTTT. As protein: CAWSVFQTGWGNTIYF.

The chain recombines TRBV11-3 with TRBJ2-7; possible D gene TRBD2, 6 bases. Trimming stripped 3 bases from V and 6 bases from J, with 18 bases between. CDR1 is SGHNT and CDR2 is YENEEA in the germline V gene. The CDR3 has 15 amino acids. CDR3 sequence reads: CASSFQNGAGGEQYF. The CDR3 bases are TGTGCCAGCAGCTTCCAAAACGGGGCCGGGGGCGAGCAGTACTTC.